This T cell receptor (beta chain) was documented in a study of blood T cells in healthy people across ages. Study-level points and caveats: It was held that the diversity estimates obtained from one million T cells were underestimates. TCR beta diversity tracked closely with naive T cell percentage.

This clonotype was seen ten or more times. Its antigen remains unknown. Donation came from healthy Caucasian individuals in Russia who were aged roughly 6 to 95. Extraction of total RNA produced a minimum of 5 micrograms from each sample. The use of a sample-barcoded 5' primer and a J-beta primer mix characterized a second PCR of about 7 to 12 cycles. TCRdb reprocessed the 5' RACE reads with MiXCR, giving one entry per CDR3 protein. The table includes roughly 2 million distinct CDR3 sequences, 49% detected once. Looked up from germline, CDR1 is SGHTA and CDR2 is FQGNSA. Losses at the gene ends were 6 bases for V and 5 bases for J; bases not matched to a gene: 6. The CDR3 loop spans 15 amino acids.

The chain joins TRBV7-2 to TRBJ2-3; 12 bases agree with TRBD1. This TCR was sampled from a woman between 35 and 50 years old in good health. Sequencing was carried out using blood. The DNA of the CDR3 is TGTGCCAGCAGTCCCCGGGACAGGGGGCAAGATACGCAGTATTTT. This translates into CASSPRDRGQDTQYF.